The following is a T cell receptor (beta chain) sequence with its context. This CDR3 region has 15 residues. The V gene's germline CDR1 is SEHNR and CDR2 FQNEAQ (reference sequence). The V gene lost 2 bases and the J gene lost 8 bases, with 15 bases spanning the gap. This record belongs to a study of blood T cell repertoires in COVID-19. About the study: Some COVID-19 samples were acute and others convalescent; all came from the United States, Italy and Spain.

Study processing details: Amplifying reference gene primers gave estimates of nucleated cell counts. Sequencing used immunoSEQ multiplex PCR; TCRdb keeps in-frame clones, though not all of them. V and J calls and clone size are those listed in that table; D and trimming were worked out from the DNA. The table lists about 210,000 clones, around 82% of them singletons. The receptor's source is a man aged 45-60 years with active or convalescent COVID-19. The chain employs TRBV7-9 and TRBJ2-2; D is undetermined. Sequenced material: peripheral blood. CDR3 in DNA: TGTGCCAGCAGCTTAAATAACGGTATTGGTGGGGAGCTGTTTTTT. Protein product: CASSLNNGIGGELFF.